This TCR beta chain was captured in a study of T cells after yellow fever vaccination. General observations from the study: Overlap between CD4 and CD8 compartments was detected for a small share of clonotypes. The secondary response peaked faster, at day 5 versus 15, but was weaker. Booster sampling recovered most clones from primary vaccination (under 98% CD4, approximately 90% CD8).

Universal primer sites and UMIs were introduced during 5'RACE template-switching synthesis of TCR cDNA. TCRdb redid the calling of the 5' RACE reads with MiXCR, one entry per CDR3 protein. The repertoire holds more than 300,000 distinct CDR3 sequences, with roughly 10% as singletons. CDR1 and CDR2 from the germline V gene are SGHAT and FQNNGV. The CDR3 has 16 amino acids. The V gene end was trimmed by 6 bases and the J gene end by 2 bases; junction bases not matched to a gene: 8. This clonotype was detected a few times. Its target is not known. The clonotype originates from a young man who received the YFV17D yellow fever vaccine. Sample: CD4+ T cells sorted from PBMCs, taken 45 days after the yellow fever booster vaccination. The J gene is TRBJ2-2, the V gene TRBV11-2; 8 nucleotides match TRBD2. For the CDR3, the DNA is TGTGCCAGCAGGAGACTAGCGAGCGGAAACACCGGGGAGCTGTTTTTT. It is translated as CASRRLASGNTGELFF.